The source of this TCR beta chain is a study of response to subunit inactivated influenza vaccine. TCRdb re-analysed the RT-PCR reads in MiXCR, keeping a single row per CDR3 protein. The sample yields more than 450,000 distinct CDR3 sequences, 12% seen once. This clonotype appeared a few times. Its antigen is not known. Study observations and caveats: A suggestion made by the authors is that each seasonal influenza vaccination recruits few new T cells.

V lost 4 bases, J lost 3 bases, and 9 bases lay in between. This CDR3 has 13 residues. Germline CDR1 is LNHDA and CDR2 is SQIVND (reference sequence). The chain joins TRBV19 to TRBJ2-5, with D perhaps matching TRBD1 (6 bases). The material sequenced was PBMCs from blood, taken on the day of vaccination. The receptor was isolated from a man between 45 and 60 years old who received an inactivated influenza vaccine. The CDR3 loop reads CASSRQVKETQYF. The CDR3 region has the DNA TGTGCCAGTAGTAGACAGGTGAAAGAGACCCAGTACTTC. The full variable domain, in which reference TRBV19 and TRBJ2-5 provide the parts outside the CDR3, is DGGITQSPKYLFRKEGQNVTLSCEQNLNHDAMYWYRQDPGQGLRLIYYSQIVNDFQKGDIAEGYSVSREKKESFPLTVTSAQKNPTAFYLCASSRQVKETQYFGPGTRLLVL.